This TCR beta chain originates from a study of vaccination effects on CD4 cells after COVID-19. Sequencing in the ViraFEST assay came after antigen-specific CD4+ T cells had been expanded with viral peptide pools, which were used to stimulate PBMC. Researchers isolated CD4+ T cells once 9 to 11 days of culture had elapsed. SARS-CoV-2 infection was confirmed by PCR in the person between March and December 2020. Only in-frame clones appear in the TCRdb table, and some are missing; sequencing was by immunoSEQ multiplex PCR. Of around 50,000 clones in the sample, roughly 77% were seen once. Points on this clone: Its target is unknown.

The CDR3 runs 14 residues. Trimming removed 8 bases at V and 2 bases at J, with 13 bases between. Germline-derived CDR1 and CDR2 are KGHDR and SFDVKD. The chain carries TRBV24-1 and TRBJ2-3, with D possibly being TRBD2 (5 bases). The TCR was taken from a human donor who had a prior SARS-CoV-2 infection. Sequenced material: CD4+ T cells from PBMCs cultured with HIV peptides, taken before COVID-19 vaccination. Subset reported: HIV-1 Nef peptide pool negative control/reference culture. CDR3 protein: CATTDSGDTDTQYF. DNA of the CDR3: TGTGCCACCACCGACTCCGGGGACACAGATACGCAGTATTTT.